This T cell receptor (beta chain) comes out of a study of T cells after posttransplantation cyclophosphamide. Notes on the study in general: Recipient CMV seropositivity and CMV reactivation strongly tracked TRB clonality. Skin or GI-infiltrating T cells shared few TRB sequences with blood. Donor-recipient repertoire similarity was low at 1-2 months, rising over year one.

Germline V lookup: CDR1 LNHDA, CDR2 SQIVND (reference sequence). The CDR3 consists of 14 residues. V gave up 3 bases and J gave up 0 bases, with 6 bases separating them. Sampled 1 year posttransplant, controls received myeloablative marrow transplants, methotrexate and a calcineurin inhibitor. Profiled with immunoSEQ multiplex PCR; TCRdb holds only in-frame clones, not every one. The sample lists approximately 15,000 clones; about four fifths were seen once. Concerning this clone itself: Its antigen remains unknown.

The chain joins TRBV19 to TRBJ1-5; D uncertain. The sequences come from PBMCs, collected just under 450 days after allogeneic stem cell transplant with calcineurin inhibitor and methotrexate. This receptor was obtained from a young adult male patient who received an allogeneic stem cell transplant from an unrelated donor, was CMV-positive, and had acute and chronic GVHD. The T cells may come from the graft donor. For the CDR3, the DNA is TGTGCCAGTAGTATTTCCCATAGCAATCAGCCCCAGCATTTT. Its protein product is CASSISHSNQPQHF.